The next 27 T cell receptor beta chains were all read from a single sample in a study of T cells after yellow fever vaccination (dated by TCRdb to the late 2010s). Libraries were built with 5' RACE. The sample was run on an Illumina HiSeq 2500. TCRdb trimmed public reads at Q25 via fastp, called clones via MiXCR and kept in-frame beta chains. One record per CDR3 amino acid sequence lists the most common genes and DNA. This sample gives approximately 550,000 distinct CDR3 sequences in total; approximately 13% of them show up just once. Around 15% of the sample is in the top ten clones. Per the publication, the treatment or condition label means: live attenuated yellow fever vaccine strain. Specimen: PBMCs, collected on the day of the yellow fever booster vaccination. These TCRs come from a man younger than 45 who received the YFV17D yellow fever vaccine.

The chain employs TRBV3-1 and TRBJ2-1, with 9 bases aligning to TRBD2. Germline trimming cut 4 bases from V and 5 bases from J; bases unmatched to any gene: 12. The CDR3 runs to 17 residues. Germline-derived CDR1 and CDR2 are LGHDT and YNNKEL (reference sequence). The CDR3 bases are TGTGCCAGCAGCCCCACCACCTTAGCGGGAGTTAACAATGAGCAGTTCTTC. Protein sequence: CASSPTTLAGVNNEQFF.

This chain joins TRBV19 and TRBJ2-2, with 7 bases aligning to TRBD1. Germline V gene lookup returns CDR1 LNHDA and CDR2 SQIVND (reference sequence). The CDR3 is 13 amino acids. Trimming cost V 6 bases and J 6 bases; bases outside gene matches: 4. The CDR3 DNA reads TGTGCCAGTAGAGGGACAGAATCCGGGGAGCTGTTTTTT. Its translation: CASRGTESGELFF.

This clonotype has more than one count but fewer than ten. The V and J genes are TRBV12-3 or TRBV12-4 and TRBJ1-6; TRBD1 might be the D (5 bases). Between the trimmed V and J ends, which lost 6 bases and 7 bases, there was a span of 16 bases. CDR3 length equals 15 residues. The CDR3 region has the DNA TGTGCCAGCAGCCATCGGGACGCCCCGAATTCACCCCTCCACTTT. This sequence encodes CASSHRDAPNSPLHF.

This clonotype was picked up many times. This chain uses TRBV12-3 or TRBV12-4 with TRBJ2-3; TRBD2 agrees at 12 bases. J gave up 3 bases and V 0 bases, and 19 bases lay outside the gene matches. This CDR3 spans 22 amino acids. In DNA form, the CDR3 reads TGTGCCAGCAGTTTAGCGGGGGCCCGCCTAGCGGGAGGGCCGAAATGGACAGATACGCAGTATTTT. Protein product: CASSLAGARLAGGPKWTDTQYF.

This clonotype has a handful of counts. The chain links TRBV28 to TRBJ2-5; tentatively, D is TRBD1 (5 bases). V shed 6 bases and J shed 5 bases, with 16 bases lying between them. The CDR3 consists of 14 residues. Germline CDR1 MDHEN, CDR2 SYDVKM. The CDR3 bases are TGTGCCAGCAGGGGCAGGGTGGGTTCTGAGACCCAGTACTTC. This encodes CASRGRVGSETQYF.

This clonotype was seen a handful of times. The chain has TRBV5-1 and TRBJ2-1; 8 positions agree with TRBD1. Germline values: CDR1 SGHRS, CDR2 YFSETQ. J was trimmed by 3 bases and V by 4 bases; bases with no gene match: 6. CDR3 length equals 15 residues. DNA of the CDR3: TGCGCCAGCAGCGGGCACAGGGGGGACTACAATGAGCAGTTCTTC. It translates to CASSGHRGDYNEQFF.

This clonotype has only a few counts. The chain is built from TRBV2 and TRBJ1-5; possible D gene TRBD1, 5 bases. This CDR3 region has 15 residues. Trimming shortened V by 4 bases and J by 3 bases, and 13 bases separated the two germline ends. Germline CDR1 is SNHLY and CDR2 is FYNNEI. The DNA of the CDR3 is TGTGCCAGCAGTGGGGAGACAGCAATCAATCAGCCCCAGCATTTT. Amino acid sequence: CASSGETAINQPQHF.

This sequence joins TRBV29-1 and TRBJ2-1; D is possibly TRBD1 (5 bases). The V end was cut by 7 bases, the J end by 3 bases, with 7 bases between. CDR3 length: 11 residues. Germline V lookup: CDR1 SQVTM, CDR2 ANQGSEA. The CDR3 protein is CSGTGYNEQFF. Written as DNA, the CDR3 is TGCAGCGGAACAGGCTACAATGAGCAGTTCTTC.

The V and J genes are TRBV6-1 and TRBJ2-2, with D perhaps TRBD1 or TRBD2 (5 bases each). V lost 6 bases to trimming and J lost 0 bases, with 11 bases between them. The CDR3 covers 15 residues. In germline, CDR1 is MNHNS, CDR2 SASEGT. The chain's CDR3 is CASSGTPANTGELFF. The CDR3 DNA sequence: TGTGCCAGCAGCGGGACGCCCGCGAACACCGGGGAGCTGTTTTTT.

The chain links TRBV27 to TRBJ2-5; 8 positions match TRBD1. CDR3 length: 15 amino acids. CDR1 is MNHEY and CDR2 is SMNVEV in the germline V gene (reference sequence). V lost 4 bases and J lost 4; bases outside the gene matches: 8. CDR3 sequence (DNA): TGTGCCAGCAGTTCATCGGGACAGGAGGGAGAGACCCAGTACTTC. As protein: CASSSSGQEGETQYF.

The rearrangement uses TRBV9 and TRBJ2-2, with 13 positions matching TRBD2. J gave up 1 base and V 3 bases, and 6 bases lay outside the gene matches. The CDR3 totals 18 residues. Germline V gene sequence: CDR1 SGDLS, CDR2 YYNGEE. The CDR3 region has the DNA TGTGCCAGCAGCGGGGGACTAGCGGGGTTCAAGAACACCGGGGAGCTGTTTTTT. Translated: CASSGGLAGFKNTGELFF.

The chain couples TRBV4-3 to TRBJ1-6; the D is unclear. Germline CDR1 is LGHNA and CDR2 is YSLEER. The length of the CDR3 is 14 residues. Trimming left V 4 bases short and J 6 bases short, with 10 bases between. CDR3 sequence (DNA): TGCGCCAGCAGCCCTGGTGGGCTTAATTCACCCCTCCACTTT. Translating gives CASSPGGLNSPLHF.

This clonotype turned up a few times. The J gene is TRBJ1-4, the V gene TRBV4-2, with 11 bases aligning to TRBD1. This CDR3 has 17 residues. Unmatched junction bases numbered 9, after V lost 1 base and J lost 8 bases. Germline V gene lookup returns CDR1 LGHNA and CDR2 YNFKEQ. The DNA for the CDR3 is TGTGCCAGCAGCCAAGGGCGGGGACAGGGGGTAAAGGAAAAACTGTTTTTT. Its translation: CASSQGRGQGVKEKLFF.

This chain links TRBV30 with TRBJ1-1; the D is unclear. The CDR3 totals 11 residues. Per the germline V gene, CDR1 is GTSNPN and CDR2 is SVGIG (reference sequence). V shed 2 bases and J shed 1 base, with 2 bases lying between them. This CDR3 reads CAWSTNTEAFF. In DNA form, the CDR3 reads TGTGCCTGGAGTACGAACACTGAAGCTTTCTTT.

This clonotype appeared a few times. The chain employs TRBV20-1 and TRBJ2-1; 11 nucleotides match TRBD2. CDR1 and CDR2 from the germline V gene are DFQATT and SNEGSKA (reference sequence). This CDR3 has 12 residues. The ends lost 7 bases at V and 8 bases at J; junction bases unmatched: 4. The CDR3 bases are TGCAGTGTTATAGCGGGAGGGTATGAGCAGTTCTTC. Translating it yields CSVIAGGYEQFF.

The V call is TRBV7-2, the J call TRBJ2-1; D perhaps matches TRBD2 (6 bases). The CDR3 length is 13 residues. V lost 7 bases to trimming and J lost 7 bases, with 14 bases between them. Germline V gene lookup returns CDR1 SGHTA and CDR2 FQGNSA. The CDR3 coding sequence is TGTGCCAGCAAAGGGCGGGAAGAGAATGAGCAGTTCTTC. It codes for CASKGREENEQFF.

The V and J genes are TRBV27 and TRBJ1-2; a possible D gene is TRBD1 (5 bases). The germline V gene has CDR1 MNHEY and CDR2 SMNVEV (reference sequence). The CDR3 sequence is 15 residues long. Trimming stripped 3 bases from V and 4 bases from J, with 15 bases between. CDR3 in DNA: TGTGCCAGCAGTTTGACCGGGACGGCTTCCTATGGCTACACCTTC. The encoded protein is CASSLTGTASYGYTF.

The sample holds a few counts of this clonotype. CDR3 protein: CASSMLAGVEQYF. The DNA for the CDR3 is TGTGCCAGTAGTATGCTAGCGGGAGTTGAGCAGTACTTC. This chain connects TRBV19 to TRBJ2-7; 10 bases align to TRBD2. Looked up from germline, CDR1 is LNHDA and CDR2 is SQIVND (reference sequence). The CDR3 totals 13 residues. V dropped 3 bases and J dropped 7; count of bases not matched to a gene: 3.

The chain carries TRBV18 and TRBJ2-7; 7 nucleotides align to TRBD2. This CDR3 region has 13 residues. Germline trimming cut 3 bases from V and 6 bases from J; bases unmatched to any gene: 5. Germline CDR1 reads KGHSH; CDR2 reads LQKENI. The CDR3: CASSPSGTTEQYF. CDR3 DNA sequence: TGTGCCAGCTCACCGTCCGGGACTACCGAGCAGTACTTC.

There are many counts of this clonotype. The chain joins TRBV7-8 to TRBJ1-3, with TRBD1 identical over 8 bases. CDR3 size: 14 residues. V shed 2 bases, J shed 4 bases, and the junction held 1 base outside the gene matches. CDR1 is SGHVS, CDR2 FQNEAQ, per germline. The CDR3 protein is CASSLTGGGNTIYF. CDR3 DNA: TGTGCCAGCAGCTTAACAGGGGGAGGAAACACCATATATTTT.

This clonotype was counted once. The rearrangement uses TRBV19 and TRBJ2-7, with D perhaps matching TRBD1 (6 bases). Germline-derived CDR1 and CDR2 are LNHDA and SQIVND (reference sequence). The V and J ends lost 3 bases and 4 bases respectively, with 16 bases between them. This CDR3 is 15 amino acids long. This CDR3 is CASSIDGKGGYEQYF. Written as DNA, the CDR3 is TGTGCCAGTAGTATCGACGGGAAAGGGGGTTACGAGCAGTACTTC.

At least ten counts were recorded for this clonotype. The chain carries TRBV12-3 or TRBV12-4 and TRBJ1-5, with TRBD1 as a possible D gene (5 bases). The CDR3 has 14 residues. V lost 3 bases to trimming and J lost 0 bases, with 6 bases between them. This CDR3 reads CASSLGHSNQPQHF. The CDR3 region has the DNA TGTGCCAGCAGTTTGGGGCATAGCAATCAGCCCCAGCATTTT.

This sequence joins TRBV6-4 and TRBJ1-1; D may be TRBD1 (5 bases). This CDR3 has 14 residues. The ends were cut back, 6 bases at V and 4 bases at J, with 15 bases in the middle. Germline V CDR1 and CDR2: MRHNA, SNTAGT. The CDR3 DNA reads TGTGCCAGCAGGTTAGACAGTGGTGGCACTGAAGCTTTCTTT. As protein: CASRLDSGGTEAFF.

This chain links TRBV6-2 or TRBV6-3 with TRBJ2-2; D remains ambiguous. V lost 0 bases to trimming and J lost 1 base, with 6 bases between them. There are 15 residues in the CDR3. Germline CDR1 and CDR2: MNHEY and SVGEGT. Here the CDR3 reads CASSYSNRNTGELFF. The DNA of the CDR3 is TGTGCCAGCAGTTACTCGAACAGGAACACCGGGGAGCTGTTTTTT.

The chain couples TRBV20-1 to TRBJ2-4, with D perhaps TRBD1 (5 bases). Trimming left V 0 bases short and J 0 bases short, with 12 bases between. From germline, CDR1 is DFQATT and CDR2 SNEGSKA (reference sequence). CDR3 length: 16 amino acids. CDR3 sequence: CSARDLGELAKNIQYF. CDR3 in DNA: TGCAGTGCTAGAGACCTAGGGGAATTAGCCAAAAACATTCAGTACTTC.

The rearrangement links TRBV7-9 to TRBJ2-7; D is unresolved. Trimming stripped 0 bases from V and 3 bases from J, with 9 bases between. The germline CDR1 and CDR2 sequences are SEHNR and FQNEAQ (reference sequence). This CDR3 contains 14 residues. The CDR3 sequence: CASSLAAIDYEQYF. The CDR3 DNA reads TGTGCCAGCAGCTTAGCTGCTATCGACTACGAGCAGTACTTC.

The genes are TRBV20-1 and TRBJ2-7; TRBD2 aligns across 8 bases. Germline V lookup: CDR1 DFQATT, CDR2 SNEGSKA (reference sequence). The V gene end was trimmed by 5 bases and the J gene end by 3 bases; junction bases not matched to a gene: 15. CDR3 length: 16 amino acids. This CDR3 is CSAAPGTRSLFYEQYF. CDR3 sequence (DNA): TGCAGTGCTGCCCCCGGGACTAGAAGCCTTTTCTACGAGCAGTACTTC.